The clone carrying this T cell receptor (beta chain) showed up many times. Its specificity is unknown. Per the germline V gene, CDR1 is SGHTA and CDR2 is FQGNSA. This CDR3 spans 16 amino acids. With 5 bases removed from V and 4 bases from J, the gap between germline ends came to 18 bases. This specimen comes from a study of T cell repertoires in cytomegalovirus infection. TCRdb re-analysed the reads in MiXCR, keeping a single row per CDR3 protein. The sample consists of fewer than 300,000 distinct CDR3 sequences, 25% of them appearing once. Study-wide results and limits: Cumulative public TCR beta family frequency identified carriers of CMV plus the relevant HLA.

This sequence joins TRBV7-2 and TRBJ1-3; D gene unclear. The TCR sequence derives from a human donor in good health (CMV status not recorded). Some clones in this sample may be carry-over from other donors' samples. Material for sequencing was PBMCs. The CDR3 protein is CASSALSGLGGNTIYF. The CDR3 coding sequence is TGTGCCAGCAGCGCCCTAAGTGGACTGGGGGGAAACACCATATATTTT.